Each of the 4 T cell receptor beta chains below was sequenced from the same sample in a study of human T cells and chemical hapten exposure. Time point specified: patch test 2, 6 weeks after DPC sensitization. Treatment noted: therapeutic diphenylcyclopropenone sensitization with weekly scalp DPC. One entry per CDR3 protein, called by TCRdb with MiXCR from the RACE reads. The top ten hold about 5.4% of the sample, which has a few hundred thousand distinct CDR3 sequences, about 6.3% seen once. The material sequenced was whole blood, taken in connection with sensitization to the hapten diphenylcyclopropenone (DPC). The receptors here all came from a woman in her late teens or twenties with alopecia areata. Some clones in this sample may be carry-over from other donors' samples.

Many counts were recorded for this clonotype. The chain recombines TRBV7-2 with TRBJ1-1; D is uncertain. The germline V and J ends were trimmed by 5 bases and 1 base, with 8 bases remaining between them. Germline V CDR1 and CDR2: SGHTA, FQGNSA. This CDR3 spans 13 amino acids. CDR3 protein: CASSASQNTEAFF. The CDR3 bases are TGTGCCAGCAGCGCCAGCCAGAACACTGAAGCTTTCTTT.

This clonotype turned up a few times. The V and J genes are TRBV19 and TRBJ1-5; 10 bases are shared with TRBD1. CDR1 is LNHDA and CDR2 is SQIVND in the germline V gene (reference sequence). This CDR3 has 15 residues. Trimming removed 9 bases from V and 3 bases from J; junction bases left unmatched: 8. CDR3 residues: CASRPGQGPNQPQHF. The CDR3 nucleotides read TGTGCCAGCCGCCCGGGACAGGGGCCCAATCAGCCCCAGCATTTT.

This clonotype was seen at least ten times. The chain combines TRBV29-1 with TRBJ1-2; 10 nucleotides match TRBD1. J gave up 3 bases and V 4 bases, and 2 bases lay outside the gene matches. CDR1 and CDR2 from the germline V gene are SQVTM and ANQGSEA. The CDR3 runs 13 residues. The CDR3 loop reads CSVAGQGYYGYTF. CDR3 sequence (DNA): TGCAGCGTTGCGGGACAGGGGTACTATGGCTACACCTTC.

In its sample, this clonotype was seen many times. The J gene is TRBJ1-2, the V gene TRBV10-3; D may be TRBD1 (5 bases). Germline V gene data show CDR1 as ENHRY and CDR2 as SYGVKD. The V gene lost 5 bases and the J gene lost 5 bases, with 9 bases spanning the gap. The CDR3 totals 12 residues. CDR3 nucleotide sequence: TGTGCCATCAGTCCCGGGGGGTATGGCTACACCTTC. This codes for CAISPGGYGYTF.